Below are 13 T cell receptor beta chains sequenced from a single sample in a study of T cells in Graves' hyperthyroidism and ophthalmopathy. TCR beta CDR3 regions were amplified from RNA. TCR CDR3 regions were first amplified by RT-PCR with HTBI primers. TCRdb reprocessed the multiplex PCR reads via MiXCR and lists one record per CDR3 protein. The data show roughly 500,000 distinct CDR3 sequences, roughly 15% seen once. The material sequenced was blood. All receptors come from a woman aged 30 to 39 with Graves' ophthalmopathy.

In its sample, this clonotype was seen many times. The rearrangement joins TRBV28 to TRBJ2-7; tentative D call: TRBD1 (7 bases). Between the trimmed V and J ends, which lost 5 bases and 3 bases, there was a span of 32 bases. This CDR3 has 20 amino acids. Germline CDR1 is MDHEN and CDR2 is SYDVKM. CDR3 sequence: CASSTLPGQMTGGALYEQYF. The CDR3 coding sequence is TGTGCCAGCAGTACGCTGCCGGGACAGATGACCGGGGGAGCCCTCTACGAGCAGTACTTC.

This clonotype has more than one count but fewer than ten. The gene calls are TRBV20-1 and TRBJ2-3; TRBD2 matches at 7 bases. CDR1 is DFQATT, CDR2 SNEGSKA, per germline (reference sequence). V was clipped by 1 base and J by 5 bases; unmatched bases: 9. The CDR3 consists of 15 residues. CDR3 bases: TGCAGTGCTAGAGCCCTTGGGGGGGACTTAGATACGCAGTATTTT. Protein sequence: CSARALGGDLDTQYF.

This clonotype was counted at least ten times. The V call is TRBV28, the J call TRBJ2-7; D is uncertain. Trimming stripped 3 bases from V and 2 bases from J, with 11 bases between. The CDR3 is made up of 14 amino acids. Germline V lookup: CDR1 MDHEN, CDR2 SYDVKM. CDR3 DNA: TGTGCCAGCAGTTTGGTACCGCCGGCCTACGAGCAGTACTTC. Translating gives CASSLVPPAYEQYF.

At least ten counts were recorded for this clonotype. The chain is built from TRBV20-1 and TRBJ2-5; D may be TRBD1 (5 bases). CDR3 size: 13 residues. CDR1 and CDR2 from the germline V gene are DFQATT and SNEGSKA (reference sequence). V dropped 3 bases and J dropped 1 base, with 9 bases sitting between them. The CDR3 here is CSASDSFQETQYF. For the CDR3, the DNA is TGCAGTGCTAGCGACAGCTTCCAAGAGACCCAGTACTTC.

This clonotype was seen ten or more times. The V call is TRBV20-1, the J call TRBJ2-1, with 10 bases matching TRBD2. Trimming removed 6 bases from V and 8 bases from J; junction bases left unmatched: 16. CDR3 size: 16 residues. The germline V gene has CDR1 DFQATT and CDR2 SNEGSKA (reference sequence). The CDR3 spells CSAITYSGRFMDEQFF. CDR3 bases: TGCAGTGCCATTACTTATAGCGGGAGGTTTATGGATGAGCAGTTCTTC.

This clonotype has a count of ten or more. The chain employs TRBV20-1 and TRBJ2-1, with D hard to call. V dropped 0 bases and J dropped 8 bases, with 5 bases sitting between them. CDR1 is DFQATT, CDR2 SNEGSKA, per germline (reference sequence). The CDR3 covers 11 residues. This chain's CDR3 is CSARDGYEQFF. The CDR3 bases are TGCAGTGCTAGAGATGGCTATGAGCAGTTCTTC.

This clonotype has ten or more counts. The gene calls are TRBV5-6 and TRBJ1-2, with D tentatively TRBD1 (6 bases). The germline V gene has CDR1 SGHDT and CDR2 YYEEEE. This CDR3 has 13 residues. Deletions cut 3 bases from V and 8 bases from J, with 14 bases between. CDR3 in amino acids: CASSSNVRGGYTF. The CDR3 nucleotides read TGTGCCAGCAGCTCAAACGTCAGGGGAGGCTACACCTTC.

This clonotype was observed at least ten times. The rearrangement links TRBV6-1 to TRBJ2-7; D is possibly TRBD1 or TRBD2 (6 bases each). The V and J ends lost 5 bases and 1 base respectively, with 24 bases between them. Looked up from germline, CDR1 is MNHNS and CDR2 is SASEGT. The CDR3 is 18 residues long. The CDR3 region is CASSPNGGRGLLSYEQYF. CDR3 DNA: TGTGCCAGCAGTCCCAACGGGGGACGGGGGCTCCTATCCTACGAGCAGTACTTC.

This clonotype was seen many times. Written as DNA, the CDR3 is TGTGCCAGCAGCCCAACAGGGGGCGGAGAGACCCAGTACTTC. It encodes CASSPTGGGETQYF. V usage is TRBV7-2 and J usage is TRBJ2-5; 9 bases line up with TRBD1. In germline, CDR1 is SGHTA, CDR2 FQGNSA. Trimming at V came to 5 bases and at J to 4 bases, leaving 5 bases not matched to a gene. The CDR3 consists of 14 residues.

The chain is built from TRBV6-5 and TRBJ1-3; D uncertain. V gave up 2 bases and J gave up 2 bases, with 13 bases separating them. Per the germline V gene, CDR1 is MNHEY and CDR2 is SVGAGI. This CDR3 has 16 residues. In DNA form, the CDR3 reads TGTGCCAGCAGTTACCATCCTCCCGGGCCTGGAAACACCATATATTTT. Its translation is CASSYHPPGPGNTIYF.

The J gene is TRBJ2-5, the V gene TRBV4-1, with D perhaps TRBD1 or TRBD2 (6 bases each). V lost 4 bases to trimming and J lost 2 bases, with 11 bases between them. Germline lookup yields CDR1 MGHRA and CDR2 YSYEKL. CDR3 length: 14 residues. The CDR3 loop reads CASSRTGAQETQYF. DNA of the CDR3: TGCGCCAGCAGCCGTACGGGGGCTCAAGAGACCCAGTACTTC.

The gene calls are TRBV7-9 and TRBJ2-7; TRBD2 aligns across 7 bases. Unmatched junction bases numbered 12, after V lost 5 bases and J lost 5 bases. The germline gives CDR1 SEHNR, CDR2 FQNEAQ (reference sequence). The CDR3 runs 15 residues. As DNA, the CDR3 is TGTGCCAGCAGCCCAGTCGGACTAGACGTCCACGAGCAGTACTTC. As protein: CASSPVGLDVHEQYF.

This clonotype was picked up many times. The rearrangement uses TRBV7-2 and TRBJ2-1; 7 bases agree with TRBD2. V dropped 2 bases and J dropped 6; count of bases not matched to a gene: 19. Germline V gives CDR1 SGHTA, CDR2 FQGNSA. The CDR3 is 19 residues long. The CDR3 DNA reads TGTGCCAGCAGCTTAATCGCGGGGGAATCAGGGTCTTGGGGCAATGAGCAGTTCTTC. Amino acids: CASSLIAGESGSWGNEQFF.